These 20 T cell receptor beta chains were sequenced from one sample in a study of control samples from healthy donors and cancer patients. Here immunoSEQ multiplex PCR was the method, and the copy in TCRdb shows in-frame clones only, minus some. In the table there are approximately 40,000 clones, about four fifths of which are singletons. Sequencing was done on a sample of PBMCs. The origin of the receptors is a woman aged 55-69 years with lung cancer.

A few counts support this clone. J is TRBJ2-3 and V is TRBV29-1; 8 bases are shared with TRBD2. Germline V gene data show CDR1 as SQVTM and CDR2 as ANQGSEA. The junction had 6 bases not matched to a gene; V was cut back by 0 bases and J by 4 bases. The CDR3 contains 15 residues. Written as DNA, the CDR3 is TGCAGCGTTGAAGACGGACTAGCCGTCTCAGATACGCAGTATTTT. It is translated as CSVEDGLAVSDTQYF.

Here the CDR3 DNA reads TGTGCCAGCAGCTTAACAGGGGGCCCCACTGAAGCTTTCTTT. Encoded protein: CASSLTGGPTEAFF. The chain recombines TRBV5-6 with TRBJ1-1; 9 nucleotides align to TRBD1. The CDR3 spans 14 residues. CDR1 and CDR2 (germline): SGHDT, YYEEEE. V lost 2 bases, J lost 4 bases, and 3 bases stayed unmatched.

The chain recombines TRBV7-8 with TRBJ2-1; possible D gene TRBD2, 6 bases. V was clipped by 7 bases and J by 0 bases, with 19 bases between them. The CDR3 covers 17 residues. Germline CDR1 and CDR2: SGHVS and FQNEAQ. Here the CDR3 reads CASMGRDRRFSYNEQFF. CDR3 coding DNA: TGTGCCAGCATGGGGCGGGACCGGAGGTTCTCCTACAATGAGCAGTTCTTC.

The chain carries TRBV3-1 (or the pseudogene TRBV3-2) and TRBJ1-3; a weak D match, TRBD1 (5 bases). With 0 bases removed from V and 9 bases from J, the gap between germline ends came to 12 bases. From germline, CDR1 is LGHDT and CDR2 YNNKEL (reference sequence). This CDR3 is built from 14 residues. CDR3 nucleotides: TGTGCCAGCAGCCAAGATCGGGGAGGGGCCACCATATATTTT. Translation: CASSQDRGGATIYF.

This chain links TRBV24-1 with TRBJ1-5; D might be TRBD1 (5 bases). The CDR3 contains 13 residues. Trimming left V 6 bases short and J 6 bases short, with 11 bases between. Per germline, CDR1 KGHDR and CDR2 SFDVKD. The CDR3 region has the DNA TGTGCCACCAGTTTGGGGGGGTCTCAGCCCCAGCATTTT. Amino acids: CATSLGGSQPQHF.

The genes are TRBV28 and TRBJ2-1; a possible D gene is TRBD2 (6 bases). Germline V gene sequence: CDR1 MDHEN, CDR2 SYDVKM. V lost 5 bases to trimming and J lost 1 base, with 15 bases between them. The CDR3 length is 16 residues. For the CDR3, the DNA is TGTGCCAGCAGTCCCCATGGCCTAGCGTCCTACAATGAGCAGTTCTTC. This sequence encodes CASSPHGLASYNEQFF.

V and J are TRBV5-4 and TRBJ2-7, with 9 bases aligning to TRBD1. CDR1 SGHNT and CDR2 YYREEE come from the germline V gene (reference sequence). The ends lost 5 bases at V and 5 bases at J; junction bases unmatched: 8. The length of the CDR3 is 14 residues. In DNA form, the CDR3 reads TGTGCCAGCAGTCAACGACAGGGGGAGAACGAGCAGTACTTC. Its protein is CASSQRQGENEQYF.

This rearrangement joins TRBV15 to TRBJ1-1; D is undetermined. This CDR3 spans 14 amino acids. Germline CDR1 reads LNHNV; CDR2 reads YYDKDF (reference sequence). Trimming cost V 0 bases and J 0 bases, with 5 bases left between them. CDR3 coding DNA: TGTGCCACCAGCAGAGATAGGATGAACACTGAAGCTTTCTTT. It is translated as CATSRDRMNTEAFF.

The CDR3 is CASSPRGYGYTF. The CDR3 nucleotides are TGCGCCAGCAGCCCCCGCGGCTATGGCTACACCTTC. This chain uses TRBV4-1 with TRBJ1-2; no firm D call. V was cut by 4 bases and J by 4 bases, with 7 bases left in between. Per the germline V gene, CDR1 is MGHRA and CDR2 is YSYEKL. CDR3 length: 12 amino acids.

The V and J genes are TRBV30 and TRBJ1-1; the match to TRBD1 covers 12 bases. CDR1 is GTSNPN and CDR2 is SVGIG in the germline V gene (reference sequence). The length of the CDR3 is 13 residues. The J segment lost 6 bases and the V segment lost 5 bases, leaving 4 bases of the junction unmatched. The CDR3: CAWGTGGEAEAFF. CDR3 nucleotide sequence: TGTGCCTGGGGGACAGGGGGCGAGGCTGAAGCTTTCTTT. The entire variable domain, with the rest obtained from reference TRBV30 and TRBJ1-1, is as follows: SQTIHQWPATLVQPVGSPLSLECTVEGTSNPNLYWYRQAAGRGLQLLFYSVGIGQISSEVPQNLSASRPQDRQFILSSKKLLLSDSGFYLCAWGTGGEAEAFFGQGTRLTVV.

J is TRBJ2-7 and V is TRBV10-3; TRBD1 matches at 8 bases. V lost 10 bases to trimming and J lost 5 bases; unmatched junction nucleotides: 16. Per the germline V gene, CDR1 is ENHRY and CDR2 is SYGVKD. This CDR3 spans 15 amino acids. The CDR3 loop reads CASRTPGGAWDEQYF. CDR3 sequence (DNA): TGTGCCAGCCGCACCCCAGGGGGCGCATGGGACGAGCAGTACTTC.

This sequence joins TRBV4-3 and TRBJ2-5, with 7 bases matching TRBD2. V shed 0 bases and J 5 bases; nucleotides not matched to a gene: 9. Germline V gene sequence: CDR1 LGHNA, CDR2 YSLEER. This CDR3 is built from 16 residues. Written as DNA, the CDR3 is TGCGCCAGCAGCCAAGAACGGGTCGACGGGGGGGAGACCCAGTACTTC. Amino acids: CASSQERVDGGETQYF.

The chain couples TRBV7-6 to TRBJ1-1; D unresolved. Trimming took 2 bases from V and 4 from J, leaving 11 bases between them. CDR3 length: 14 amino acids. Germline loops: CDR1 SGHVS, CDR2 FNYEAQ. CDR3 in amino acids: CASSLLAASTEAFF. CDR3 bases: TGTGCCAGCAGCTTACTGGCAGCATCCACTGAAGCTTTCTTT. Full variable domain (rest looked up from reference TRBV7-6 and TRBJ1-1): GAGVSQSPRYKVTKRGQDVALRCDPISGHVSLYWYRQALGQGPEFLTYFNYEAQQDKSGLPNDRFSAERPEGSISTLTIQRTEQRDSAMYRCASSLLAASTEAFFGQGTRLTVV.

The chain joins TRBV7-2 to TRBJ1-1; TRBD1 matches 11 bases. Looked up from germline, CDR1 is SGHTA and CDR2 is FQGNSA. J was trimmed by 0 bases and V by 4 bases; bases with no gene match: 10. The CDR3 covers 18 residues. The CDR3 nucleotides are TGTGCCAGCAGCTCGAGGGGACAGGGGGTTCTCATGAACACTGAAGCTTTCTTT. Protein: CASSSRGQGVLMNTEAFF.

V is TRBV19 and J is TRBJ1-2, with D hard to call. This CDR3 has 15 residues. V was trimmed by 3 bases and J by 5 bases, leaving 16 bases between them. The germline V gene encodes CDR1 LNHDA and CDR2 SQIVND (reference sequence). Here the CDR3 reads CASSISKVLGYGYTF. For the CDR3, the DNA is TGTGCCAGTAGTATCAGTAAAGTGCTGGGATATGGCTACACCTTC.

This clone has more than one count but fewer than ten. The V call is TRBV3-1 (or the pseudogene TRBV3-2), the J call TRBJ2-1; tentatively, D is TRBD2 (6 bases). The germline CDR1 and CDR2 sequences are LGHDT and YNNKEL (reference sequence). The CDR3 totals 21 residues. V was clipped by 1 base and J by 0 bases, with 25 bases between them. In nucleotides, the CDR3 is TGTGCCAGCAGCCAAGGAACATGGTCCGGGGGACTGCATAGCTCCTACAATGAGCAGTTCTTC. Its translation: CASSQGTWSGGLHSSYNEQFF.

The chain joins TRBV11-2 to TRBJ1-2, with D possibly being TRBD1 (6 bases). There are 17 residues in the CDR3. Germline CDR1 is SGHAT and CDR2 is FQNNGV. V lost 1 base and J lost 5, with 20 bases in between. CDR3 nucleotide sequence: TGTGCCAGCAGCTTAGGGGGGCGCGTTTCGAGGTCGTATGGCTACACCTTC. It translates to CASSLGGRVSRSYGYTF.

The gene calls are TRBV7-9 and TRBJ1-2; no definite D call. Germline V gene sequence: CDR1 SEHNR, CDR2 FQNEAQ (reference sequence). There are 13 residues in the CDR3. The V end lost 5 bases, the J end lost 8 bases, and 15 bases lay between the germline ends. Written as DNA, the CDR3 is TGTGCCAGCAGCCCCCCGGGCATTCAGGGCTACACCTTC. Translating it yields CASSPPGIQGYTF.

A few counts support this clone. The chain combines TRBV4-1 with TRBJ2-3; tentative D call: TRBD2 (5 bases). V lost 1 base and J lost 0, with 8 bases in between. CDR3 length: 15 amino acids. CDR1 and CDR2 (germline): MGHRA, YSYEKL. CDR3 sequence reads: CASSQAGISTDTQYF. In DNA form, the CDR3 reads TGCGCCAGCAGCCAAGCGGGGATTAGCACAGATACGCAGTATTTT.

The CDR3 coding sequence is TGTGCCAGCTCACCTCCCGGACGGCCTGAAAAACTGTTTTTT. Encoded protein: CASSPPGRPEKLFF. This chain uses TRBV18 with TRBJ1-4; no definite D call. Per the germline V gene, CDR1 is KGHSH and CDR2 is LQKENI. The V end lost 3 bases, the J end lost 7 bases, and 12 bases lay between the germline ends. This CDR3 contains 14 residues. Using reference TRBV18 and TRBJ1-4 for the parts outside the CDR3, the full variable domain is NAGVMQNPRHLVRRRGQEARLRCSPMKGHSHVYWYRQLPEEGLKFMVYLQKENIIDESGMPKERFSAEFPKEGPSILRIQQVVRGDSAAYFCASSPPGRPEKLFFGSGTQLSVL.